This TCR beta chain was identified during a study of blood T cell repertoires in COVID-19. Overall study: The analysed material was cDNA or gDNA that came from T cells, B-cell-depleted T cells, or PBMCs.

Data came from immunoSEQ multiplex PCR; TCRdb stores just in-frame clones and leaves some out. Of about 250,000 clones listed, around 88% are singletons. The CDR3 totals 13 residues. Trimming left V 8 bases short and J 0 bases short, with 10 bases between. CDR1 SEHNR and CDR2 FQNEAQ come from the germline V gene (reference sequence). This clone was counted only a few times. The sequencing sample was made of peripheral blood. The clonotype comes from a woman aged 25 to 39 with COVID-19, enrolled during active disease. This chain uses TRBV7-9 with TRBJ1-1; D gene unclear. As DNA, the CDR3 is TGTGCCAGCGGTAGAGATATGAACACTGAAGCTTTCTTT. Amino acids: CASGRDMNTEAFF. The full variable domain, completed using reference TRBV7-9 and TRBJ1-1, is DTGVSQNPRHKITKRGQNVTFRCDPISEHNRLYWYRQTLGQGPEFLTYFQNEAQLEKSRLLSDRFSAERPKGSFSTLEIQRTEQGDSAMYLCASGRDMNTEAFFGQGTRLTVV.